Listed below are T cell receptor beta chains from one sample, sequenced in a study of technical replicates of blood from several donors. The table came from immunoSEQ multiplex PCR; TCRdb's copy has only in-frame clones and leaves some out. Of about 70,000 clones detected, approximately 96% appear once; the ten largest clones hold 0.2% to 0.25%. Sequencing was performed on T cells isolated from PBMCs. These receptor sequences come from a human donor in good health. The CDR3 runs from the conserved cysteine through the conserved F or W. D genes are given only for firm matches. Only some rows state a clone size, as once, few, many or a class for expanded clones.

length	D	V	size	J	DNA	CDR3
15	TRBD2	TRBV30	NA	TRBJ2-1	TGTGCCTGGAACGGACTAGCGGGGGGCATAAATGAGCAGTTCTTC	CAWNGLAGGINEQFF
13	NA	TRBV10-2	NA	TRBJ2-3	TGCGCCAGCCGCTCAGCGTCCACAGATACGCAGTATTTT	CASRSASTDTQYF
14	NA	TRBV29-1	NA	TRBJ2-2	TGCAGCGTTCGAGGAGGGTTTGGGACCGGGGAGCTGTTTTTT	CSVRGGFGTGELFF
16	TRBD1	TRBV28	NA	TRBJ2-2	TGTGCCAGCAGTGTTACTCTTACAGGGGGGACCGGGGAGCTGTTTTTT	CASSVTLTGGTGELFF
15	NA	TRBV6-5	once	TRBJ1-5	TGTGCCAGCGGATTCTCCGGGGGGAGCAATCAGCCCCAGCATTTT	CASGFSGGSNQPQHF
16	NA	TRBV5-6	NA	TRBJ1-4	TGTGCCAGCAGCTTGTACCTGGCGGGAACTAATGAAAAACTGTTTTTT	CASSLYLAGTNEKLFF
17	NA	TRBV28	few	TRBJ2-2	TGTGCCAGCAGTTTCCGAACCCGGGGGTCGGTGGGTGGGGAGCTGTTTTTT	CASSFRTRGSVGGELFF
14	NA	TRBV5-6	NA	TRBJ1-2	TGTGCCAGCAGCTTAACAGGCTCTAACTATGGCTACACCTTC	CASSLTGSNYGYTF
13	TRBD1	TRBV29-1	NA	TRBJ2-5	TGCAGCGTTGAGGACAGGGGCCAAGAGACCCAGTACTTC	CSVEDRGQETQYF
15	TRBD1	TRBV11-2	NA	TRBJ2-7	TGTGCCAGCAGCTGGGACAGGGGAAGCTCCTACGAGCAGTACTTC	CASSWDRGSSYEQYF
16	TRBD2	TRBV19	once	TRBJ2-3	TGTGCCAGTAGTCAACTAGTAGCGGGAGTGACAGATACGCAGTATTTT	CASSQLVAGVTDTQYF
18	NA	TRBV7-6	NA	TRBJ2-1	TGTGCCAGCAGCCCCCATCCCTGGGCGCTGGGCTCCTACAATGAGCAGTTCTTC	CASSPHPWALGSYNEQFF
17	NA	TRBV6-8	NA	TRBJ1-5	TGTGCCAGCAGTTACCTAGGACGGACATTCGGCAATCAGCCCCAGCATTTT	CASSYLGRTFGNQPQHF
13	TRBD2	TRBV30	NA	TRBJ2-1	TGTGCCTGGAGACTAGCGGGGGGTTATGAGCAGTTCTTC	CAWRLAGGYEQFF
16	TRBD1	TRBV5-1	NA	TRBJ2-5	TGCGCCAGCAGCTTAAACCCGACAGGGAGAAAAGAGACCCAGTACTTC	CASSLNPTGRKETQYF
11	NA	TRBV5-5	NA	TRBJ1-1	TGTGCCAGCACGTCGAACACTGAAGCTTTCTTT	CASTSNTEAFF
17	TRBD1	TRBV5-1	NA	TRBJ1-1	TGCGCCAGCAGCTTGGGGACAGGGATGGGGCTTAACACTGAAGCTTTCTTT	CASSLGTGMGLNTEAFF
16	TRBD2	TRBV6-1	once	TRBJ2-1	TGTGCCAGCAGTGACCCCCCTAGCGGGAACTACAATGAGCAGTTCTTC	CASSDPPSGNYNEQFF
15	NA	TRBV14	NA	TRBJ1-3	TGTGCCAGCAGCCAAAATCTCGCAGGGCAGAACACCATATATTTT	CASSQNLAGQNTIYF
15	NA	TRBV9	NA	TRBJ1-1	TGTGCCAGCAGCCCCTCTACAGGGTTGCACACTGAAGCTTTCTTT	CASSPSTGLHTEAFF
17	TRBD1	TRBV5-1	NA	TRBJ2-4	TGCGCCAGCAGCATCCGGGACAGGGTCATCTCCAAAAACATTCAGTACTTC	CASSIRDRVISKNIQYF
14	TRBD2	TRBV5-4	NA	TRBJ2-7	TGTGCCAGCAGCGAAGTTAGCGGGAGCCACGAGCAGTACTTC	CASSEVSGSHEQYF
15	NA	TRBV5-1	once	TRBJ2-3	TGCGCCAGCAGCTTGCCGGGTGGGGGGACAGATACGCAGTATTTT	CASSLPGGGTDTQYF
18	TRBD1	TRBV7-3	NA	TRBJ2-6	TGTGCCAGCAGCTTAGGCCCCGGGCAGGGGGCCGGGGCCAACGTCCTGACTTTC	CASSLGPGQGAGANVLTF
19	TRBD1	TRBV29-1	NA	TRBJ2-6	TGCAGCGTTGAAGATAAGTTTAGGACAGGGGCGCATGGGGCCAACGTCCTGACTTTC	CSVEDKFRTGAHGANVLTF
17	TRBD1	TRBV10-1	NA	TRBJ2-7	TGCGCCAGCAGTGAGGATAGGAGGGACAGGGAATACTACGAGCAGTACTTC	CASSEDRRDREYYEQYF
17	NA	TRBV5-6	NA	TRBJ2-7	TGTGCCAGCAGCTTCCATTTTACGGGGTCACCTTCCTACGAGCAGTACTTC	CASSFHFTGSPSYEQYF
14	NA	TRBV7-2	NA	TRBJ2-7	TGTGCCAGCAGCCGGTTTGGAGGCTCCTACGAGCAGTACTTC	CASSRFGGSYEQYF